These 26 T cell receptor beta chains came from one sample sequenced in a study of cytomegalovirus exposure and HLA in healthy donors (TCRdb year 2017). The library was obtained by the immunoSEQ multiplex PCR assay. A mixture of 60 forward primers for TCR Vbeta segments and 13 reverse primers for TCR Jbeta segments was used in the multiplex PCR. TCRdb mirrors the immuneACCESS table, restricted to in-frame sequences. Some clones are absent from its copies; in checked studies, under half trace to an unresolved V gene, and the reason for the others is unknown. The sample table holds 150,000 to 200,000 clones, of which 75% to 85% were seen once. The ten largest make up about 2.2% of the sample. What was sequenced was PBMCs. These receptors originate from a woman aged 25 to 39 in good health and CMV-seronegative.

The chain recombines TRBV2 with TRBJ2-3, with D hard to call. The CDR3 is made up of 14 amino acids. V shed 6 bases and J shed 2 bases, with 12 bases lying between them. Germline lookup yields CDR1 SNHLY and CDR2 FYNNEI. The CDR3 DNA reads as TGTGCCAGCAGCGTCGACACTTCCACAGATACGCAGTATTTT. Protein product: CASSVDTSTDTQYF.

V and J are TRBV30 and TRBJ2-5, with D tentatively TRBD2 (5 bases). This CDR3 is built from 11 residues. The V gene's germline CDR1 is GTSNPN and CDR2 SVGIG (reference sequence). Trimming took 3 bases from V and 3 from J, leaving 5 bases between them. Here the CDR3 DNA reads TGTGCCTGGAGCGGGAAAGAGACCCAGTACTTC. Translation gives CAWSGKETQYF.

The chain is built from TRBV6-5 and TRBJ2-2; possible D gene TRBD2, 5 bases. Per the germline V gene, CDR1 is MNHEY and CDR2 is SVGAGI. CDR3 length equals 14 residues. The V gene lost 6 bases and the J gene lost 2 bases, with 10 bases spanning the gap. The CDR3 loop is CASSRTRNTGELFF. CDR3 in DNA: TGTGCCAGCAGCCGAACTAGAAACACCGGGGAGCTGTTTTTT.

As DNA, the CDR3 is TGTGCCAGCAGTTTAAGCCTGGGACTAGCGGGGGGGCAGGTAGATACGCAGTATTTT. Translation gives CASSLSLGLAGGQVDTQYF. The rearrangement joins TRBV28 to TRBJ2-3, with TRBD2 matching 16 bases. Trimming cost V 2 bases and J 5 bases; bases outside gene matches: 10. This CDR3 has 19 amino acids. Germline CDR1 and CDR2: MDHEN and SYDVKM.

The chain links TRBV7-8 to TRBJ2-5; 11 nucleotides line up with TRBD2. The length of the CDR3 is 20 residues. The trim removed 5 bases at V and 2 bases at J, leaving 19 bases unmatched. From germline, CDR1 is SGHVS and CDR2 FQNEAQ. This CDR3 reads CASSPNRRGLAGGQQETQYF. DNA of the CDR3: TGTGCCAGCAGCCCAAACCGCAGGGGGCTAGCGGGGGGCCAGCAAGAGACCCAGTACTTC. The full variable domain, rest sourced from reference TRBV7-8 and TRBJ2-5, is GAGVSQSPRYKVAKRGQDVALRCDPISGHVSLFWYQQALGQGPEFLTYFQNEAQLDKSGLPSDRFFAERPEGSVSTLKIQRTQQEDSAVYLCASSPNRRGLAGGQQETQYFGPGTRLLVL.

The CDR3 here is CASSYPSGVLSYEQYF. The CDR3 DNA is TGTGCCAGCAGTTACCCAAGCGGGGTACTCTCCTACGAGCAGTACTTC. This sequence joins TRBV27 and TRBJ2-7, with 7 bases lining up with TRBD2. The J segment lost 0 bases and the V segment lost 4 bases, leaving 9 bases of the junction unmatched. The germline gives CDR1 MNHEY, CDR2 SMNVEV (reference sequence). CDR3 size: 16 residues.

The J gene is TRBJ2-5, the V gene TRBV5-1, with 10 nucleotides matching TRBD1. CDR3 size: 16 residues. J was trimmed by 4 bases and V by 4 bases; bases with no gene match: 10. The germline CDR1 and CDR2 sequences are SGHRS and YFSETQ. CDR3 residues: CASSIHPDRGLETQYF. The CDR3 nucleotides read TGCGCCAGCAGCATACATCCCGACAGGGGGCTAGAGACCCAGTACTTC.

This clone was recorded only once. The junction differs from germline at one of its ends, possibly a read error. The chain recombines TRBV5-1 with TRBJ2-7, with 7 bases aligning to TRBD1. Germline values: CDR1 SGHRS, CDR2 YFSETQ. There are 14 residues in the CDR3. The CDR3 reads CASSSGQPSNEQYF. DNA of the CDR3: TGCGCCAGCAGCTCGGGACAGCCCTCCAACGAGCAGTACTTC.

V gene TRBV30 combines with J gene TRBJ2-1; 7 bases are shared with TRBD1. CDR1 and CDR2 from the germline V gene are GTSNPN and SVGIG (reference sequence). J lost 4 bases, V lost 2 bases, and 5 bases had no gene match. The CDR3 extends over 14 amino acids. The CDR3 reads CAWSRGQRYNEQFF. In DNA, the CDR3 is TGTGCCTGGAGTAGGGGACAGAGATACAATGAGCAGTTCTTC.

This CDR3 is CASSGGTHTGELFF. CDR3 in DNA: TGTGCCAGCAGCGGCGGGACGCACACCGGGGAGCTGTTTTTT. The genes are TRBV5-6 and TRBJ2-2, with D perhaps TRBD2 (6 bases). Trimming left V 4 bases short and J 3 bases short, with 10 bases between. Germline V gene data show CDR1 as SGHDT and CDR2 as YYEEEE. The CDR3 extends over 14 amino acids.

V usage is TRBV2 and J usage is TRBJ2-4; maybe TRBD2 (7 bases). Germline V gives CDR1 SNHLY, CDR2 FYNNEI. V lost 7 bases and J 0 bases, leaving 10 bases between the germline ends. This CDR3 is 14 amino acids long. The CDR3 bases are TGTGCCAGCATGAGGGGGGGAGCCAAAAACATTCAGTACTTC. It specifies CASMRGGAKNIQYF.

V usage is TRBV18 and J usage is TRBJ2-2; 10 nucleotides match TRBD2. Trimming took 4 bases from V and 2 from J; bases not matched to a gene: 13. This CDR3 contains 19 residues. Germline CDR1 is KGHSH and CDR2 is LQKENI. This CDR3 reads CASSHRTGTSDFNTGELFF. The DNA of the CDR3 is TGTGCCAGCTCACACCGAACCGGGACTAGCGACTTTAACACCGGGGAGCTGTTTTTT.

This clone showed up just a few times. The chain carries TRBV29-1 and TRBJ2-1; 9 bases match TRBD1. This CDR3 spans 13 amino acids. J was trimmed by 9 bases and V by 7 bases; bases with no gene match: 10. CDR1 and CDR2 (germline): SQVTM, ANQGSEA. The CDR3 region has the DNA TGCAGCGGGGACAGGGAGAACGTTGGTGAGCAGTTCTTC. Translated, it gives CSGDRENVGEQFF.

The chain couples TRBV4-1 to TRBJ2-3; the match to TRBD1 covers 7 bases. CDR3 length equals 17 residues. V lost 0 bases and J lost 0; bases outside the gene matches: 6. In germline, CDR1 is MGHRA, CDR2 YSYEKL. CDR3 coding DNA: TGCGCCAGCAGCCAAGACCCGGGACAGTCTAGCACAGATACGCAGTATTTT. Protein: CASSQDPGQSSTDTQYF.

The rearrangement joins TRBV7-6 to TRBJ2-3; D not resolved. There are 15 residues in the CDR3. The V end was cut by 1 base, the J end by 0 bases, with 8 bases between. The germline V gene has CDR1 SGHVS and CDR2 FNYEAQ. CDR3 coding DNA: TGTGCCAGCAGCTTAGACCAGCGCAGCACAGATACGCAGTATTTT. Translated: CASSLDQRSTDTQYF.

The gene calls are TRBV5-4 and TRBJ2-1; TRBD2 matches 9 bases. The CDR3 runs 14 residues. CDR1 and CDR2 (germline): SGHNT, YYREEE (reference sequence). The V gene end was trimmed by 1 base and the J gene end by 5 bases; junction bases not matched to a gene: 1. CDR3 loop: CASSLRLADNEQFF. As DNA, the CDR3 is TGTGCCAGCAGCTTGAGACTAGCGGACAATGAGCAGTTCTTC.

The V and J genes are TRBV5-1 and TRBJ1-6, with TRBD1 matching over 7 bases. CDR3 length: 16 residues. The V gene end was trimmed by 2 bases and the J gene end by 9 bases; junction bases not matched to a gene: 11. Germline V gives CDR1 SGHRS, CDR2 YFSETQ. This CDR3 is CASSFRDSIEGSPLHF. The CDR3 coding sequence is TGCGCCAGCAGCTTTCGGGACAGCATTGAGGGTTCACCCCTCCACTTT.

V is TRBV7-2 and J is TRBJ2-7; TRBD2 is a possible D gene (6 bases). CDR1 is SGHTA and CDR2 is FQGNSA in the germline V gene. This CDR3 is 14 amino acids long. The V gene lost 1 base and the J gene lost 3 bases, with 10 bases spanning the gap. The DNA for the CDR3 is TGTGCCAGCAGCTTAGTGGACGGGGGCTACGAGCAGTACTTC. Protein product: CASSLVDGGYEQYF.

The rearrangement joins TRBV6-1 to TRBJ2-7; perhaps TRBD2 as D (5 bases). The CDR3 extends over 15 amino acids. Germline lookup yields CDR1 MNHNS and CDR2 SASEGT. The V end was cut by 3 bases, the J end by 3 bases, with 15 bases between. The CDR3 loop reads CASSDNSGELYEQYF. The CDR3 DNA follows: TGTGCCAGCAGTGATAATTCCGGGGAGCTCTACGAGCAGTACTTC.

V and J are TRBV6-1 and TRBJ2-1, with unresolved D. Germline V CDR1 and CDR2: MNHNS, SASEGT. Trimming pared 6 bases from V and 9 bases from J, leaving 15 bases between. The CDR3 covers 13 residues. The CDR3 here is CASSPLLSGEQFF. CDR3 DNA: TGTGCCAGCAGCCCTTTATTGTCCGGTGAGCAGTTCTTC.

Concerning this clone itself: One end of the junction fails to match germline, which may point to a read error. V gene TRBV6-5 combines with J gene TRBJ2-6; D might be TRBD1 (5 bases). Germline V lookup: CDR1 MNHEY, CDR2 SVGAGI. The CDR3 length is 16 residues. The CDR3 nucleotides read TGTGCCAGCAGTTACTCGATGTCCTCTGGGGCCAACGGCCTGACTTTC. Protein product: CASSYSMSSGANGLTF.

This clone was counted a single time. J is TRBJ1-2 and V is TRBV5-6; no clear D. The V end lost 0 bases, the J end lost 0 bases, and 9 bases lay between the germline ends. The CDR3 length is 15 residues. The germline gives CDR1 SGHDT, CDR2 YYEEEE. CDR3 nucleotide sequence: TGTGCCAGCAGCTTGGAGTACAGAGCTAACTATGGCTACACCTTC. Amino acids: CASSLEYRANYGYTF.

The rearrangement uses TRBV5-1 and TRBJ1-1, with TRBD1 matching 8 bases. There are 15 residues in the CDR3. Per germline, CDR1 SGHRS and CDR2 YFSETQ. The V segment lost 0 bases and the J segment 1 base; nucleotides outside the gene matches: 2. The CDR3 spells CASSLGQGRNTEAFF. In DNA form, the CDR3 reads TGCGCCAGCAGCTTGGGACAGGGGCGGAACACTGAAGCTTTCTTT.

The rearrangement joins TRBV10-2 to TRBJ1-2; 8 bases fit TRBD1. The CDR3 is made up of 16 amino acids. Losses at the gene ends were 2 bases for V and 4 bases for J; bases not matched to a gene: 9. In germline, CDR1 is WSHSY, CDR2 SAAADI. The CDR3 region is CASSETGTGNSYGYTF. The CDR3 nucleotides read TGCGCCAGCAGTGAGACCGGGACAGGCAATTCCTATGGCTACACCTTC.

Only one count was recorded for this clone. This chain joins TRBV28 and TRBJ2-7; 9 bases are shared with TRBD1. The CDR3 contains 14 residues. V gave up 5 bases and J gave up 6 bases; unmatched junction bases: 8. CDR1 is MDHEN, CDR2 SYDVKM, per germline. The chain's CDR3 is CASSPWTGAGEQYF. DNA of the CDR3: TGTGCCAGCAGTCCGTGGACAGGGGCAGGCGAGCAGTACTTC.

The chain joins TRBV11-2 to TRBJ1-1, with D hard to call. CDR3 size: 13 residues. Germline assignment: CDR1 SGHAT and CDR2 FQNNGV. V was clipped by 1 base and J by 7 bases, with 10 bases between them. This CDR3 reads CASSLVGGVEAFF. The CDR3 bases are TGTGCCAGCAGCTTAGTTGGCGGGGTTGAAGCTTTCTTT.